This T cell receptor (beta chain) appears in the sequencing data of a study of T-cell memory formation after mild COVID-19. The wider study: TCR clusters were largely donor specific.

Study outcomes and limitations: Memory from before infection featured some responding clones, which suggests cross-reactive memory joined.

Amplification by 5'RACE using constant-segment primers produced TCR alpha and TCR beta cDNA libraries that carried sample barcodes and UMIs. Each CDR3 protein gets one entry after TCRdb re-called the 5' RACE reads with MiXCR. The repertoire consists of about 430,000 distinct CDR3 sequences, with 24% occurring once and the leading ten covering around 8.7%. This clonotype was seen more than once but under ten times. Its specificity is unknown. The source material was PBMCs or a T cell subset sorted from them (not recorded which). This TCR came from an adult woman who had mild COVID-19 (a few samples of this study predate the infection). Cell type and time point are not known.

CDR3 in amino acids: CASSPTSGGNTQYF. CDR3 nucleotide sequence: TGTGCCAGCAGCCCGACTAGCGGGGGGAATACGCAGTATTTT. V and J are TRBV11-2 and TRBJ2-3; 13 bases line up with TRBD2. With 5 bases clipped from V and 7 bases from J, the junction kept 3 bases outside the gene matches. This CDR3 is built from 14 residues. Germline V CDR1 and CDR2: SGHAT, FQNNGV.